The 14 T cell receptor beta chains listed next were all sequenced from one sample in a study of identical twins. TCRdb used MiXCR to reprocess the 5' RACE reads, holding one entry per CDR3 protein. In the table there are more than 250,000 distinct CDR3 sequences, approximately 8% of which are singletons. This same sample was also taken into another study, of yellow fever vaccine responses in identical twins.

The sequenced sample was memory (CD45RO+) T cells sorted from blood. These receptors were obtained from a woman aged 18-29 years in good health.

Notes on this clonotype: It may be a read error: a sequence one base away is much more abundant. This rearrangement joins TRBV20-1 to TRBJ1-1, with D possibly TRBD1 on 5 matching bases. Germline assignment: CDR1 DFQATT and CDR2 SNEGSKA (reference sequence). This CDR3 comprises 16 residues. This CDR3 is CCARVPRGGLNTEAFF. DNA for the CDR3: TGCTGTGCTAGAGTGCCAAGGGGAGGCTTGAACACTGAAGCTTTCTTT.

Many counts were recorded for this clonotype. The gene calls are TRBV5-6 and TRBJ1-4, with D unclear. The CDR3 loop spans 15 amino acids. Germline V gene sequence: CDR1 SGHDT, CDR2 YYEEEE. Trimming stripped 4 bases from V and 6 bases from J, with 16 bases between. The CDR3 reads CASSRGPSEDEKLFF. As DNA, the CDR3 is TGTGCCAGCAGCAGAGGGCCCTCTGAGGATGAAAAACTGTTTTTT.

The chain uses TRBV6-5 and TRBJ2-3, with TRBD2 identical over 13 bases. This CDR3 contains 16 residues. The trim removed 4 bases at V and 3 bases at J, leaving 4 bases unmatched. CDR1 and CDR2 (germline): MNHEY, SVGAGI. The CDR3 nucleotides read TGTGCCAGCAGTTCGACGACTAGCGGGAGGACAGATACGCAGTATTTT. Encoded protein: CASSSTTSGRTDTQYF.

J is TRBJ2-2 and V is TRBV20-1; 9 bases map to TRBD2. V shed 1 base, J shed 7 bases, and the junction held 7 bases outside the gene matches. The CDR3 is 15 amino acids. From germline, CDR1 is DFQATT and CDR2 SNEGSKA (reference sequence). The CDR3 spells CSARGPAGGVGELFF. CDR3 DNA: TGCAGTGCTAGAGGTCCAGCGGGGGGTGTCGGGGAGCTGTTTTTT.

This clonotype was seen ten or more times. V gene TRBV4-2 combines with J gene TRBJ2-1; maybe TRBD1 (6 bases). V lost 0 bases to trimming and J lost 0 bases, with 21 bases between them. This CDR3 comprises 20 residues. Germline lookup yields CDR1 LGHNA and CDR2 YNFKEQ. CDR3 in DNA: TGTGCCAGCAGCCAAGATCACAGGGTCCAGTCGATCAGCTCCTACAATGAGCAGTTCTTC. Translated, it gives CASSQDHRVQSISSYNEQFF.

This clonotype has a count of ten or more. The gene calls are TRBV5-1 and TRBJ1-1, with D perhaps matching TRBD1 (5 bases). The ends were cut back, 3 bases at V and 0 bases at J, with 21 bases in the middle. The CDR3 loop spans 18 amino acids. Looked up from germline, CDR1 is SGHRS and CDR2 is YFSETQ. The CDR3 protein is CASSWTGGGTEMNTEAFF. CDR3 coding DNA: TGCGCCAGCAGCTGGACCGGCGGAGGGACCGAAATGAACACTGAAGCTTTCTTT.

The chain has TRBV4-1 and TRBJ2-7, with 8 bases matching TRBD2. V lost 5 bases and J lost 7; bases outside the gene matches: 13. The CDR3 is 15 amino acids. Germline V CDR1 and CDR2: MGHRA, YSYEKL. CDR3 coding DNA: TGCGCCAGCAGCTCACTAGCGGCGGGATTTGGGGAGCAGTACTTC. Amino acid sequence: CASSSLAAGFGEQYF.

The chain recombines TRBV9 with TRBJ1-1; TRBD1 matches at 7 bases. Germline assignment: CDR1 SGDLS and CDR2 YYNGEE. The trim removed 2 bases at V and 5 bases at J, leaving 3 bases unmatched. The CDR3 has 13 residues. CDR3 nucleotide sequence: TGTGCCAGCAGCGTGACAGGGTATACTGAAGCTTTCTTT. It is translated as CASSVTGYTEAFF.

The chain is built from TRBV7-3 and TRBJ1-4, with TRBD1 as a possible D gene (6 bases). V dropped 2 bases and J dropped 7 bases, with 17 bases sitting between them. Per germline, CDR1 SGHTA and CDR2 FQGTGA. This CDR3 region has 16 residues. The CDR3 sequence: CASSLPPLGGSEKLFF. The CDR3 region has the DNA TGTGCCAGCAGCTTACCTCCACTAGGGGGGTCTGAAAAACTGTTTTTT. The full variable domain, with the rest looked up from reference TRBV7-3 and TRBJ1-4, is GAGVSQTPSNKVTEKGKYVELRCDPISGHTALYWYRQSLGQGPEFLIYFQGTGAADDSGLPNDRFFAVRPEGSVSTLKIQRTERGDSAVYLCASSLPPLGGSEKLFFGSGTQLSVL.

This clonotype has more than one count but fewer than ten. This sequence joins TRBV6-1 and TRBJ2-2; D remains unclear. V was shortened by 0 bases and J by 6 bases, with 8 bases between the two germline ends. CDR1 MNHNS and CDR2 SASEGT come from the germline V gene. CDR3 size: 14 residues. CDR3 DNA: TGTGCCAGCAGTGAAGCGCCTACTGCCGGGGAGCTGTTTTTT. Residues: CASSEAPTAGELFF.

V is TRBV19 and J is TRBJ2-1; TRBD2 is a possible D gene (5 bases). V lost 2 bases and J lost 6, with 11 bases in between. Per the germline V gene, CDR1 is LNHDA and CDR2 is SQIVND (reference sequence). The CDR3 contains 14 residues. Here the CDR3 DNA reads TGTGCCAGTAGTATATATTCGGGGTCCAATGAGCAGTTCTTC. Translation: CASSIYSGSNEQFF.

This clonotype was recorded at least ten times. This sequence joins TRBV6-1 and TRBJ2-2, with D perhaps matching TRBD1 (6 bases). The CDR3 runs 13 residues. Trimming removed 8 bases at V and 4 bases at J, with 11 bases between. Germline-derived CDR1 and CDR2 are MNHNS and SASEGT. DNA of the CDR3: TGTGCCAGCGACGACAGGTCCACCGGGGAGCTGTTTTTT. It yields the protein CASDDRSTGELFF.

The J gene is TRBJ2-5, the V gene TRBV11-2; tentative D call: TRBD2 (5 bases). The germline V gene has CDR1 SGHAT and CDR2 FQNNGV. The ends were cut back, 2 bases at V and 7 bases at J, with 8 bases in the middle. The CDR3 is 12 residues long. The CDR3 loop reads CASSLPAGTQYF. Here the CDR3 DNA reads TGTGCCAGCAGCTTACCCGCGGGGACCCAGTACTTC. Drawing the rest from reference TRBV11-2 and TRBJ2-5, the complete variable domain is EAGVAQSPRYKIIEKRQSVAFWCNPISGHATLYWYQQILGQGPKLLIQFQNNGVVDDSQLPKDRFSAERLKGVDSTLKIQPAKLEDSAVYLCASSLPAGTQYFGPGTRLLVL.

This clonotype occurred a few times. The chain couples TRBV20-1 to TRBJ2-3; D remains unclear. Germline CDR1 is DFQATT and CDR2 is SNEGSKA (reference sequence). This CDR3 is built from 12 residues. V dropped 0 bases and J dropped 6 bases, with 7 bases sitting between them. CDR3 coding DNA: TGCAGTGCTAGAGAATCCGCGGATACGCAGTATTTT. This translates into CSARESADTQYF.